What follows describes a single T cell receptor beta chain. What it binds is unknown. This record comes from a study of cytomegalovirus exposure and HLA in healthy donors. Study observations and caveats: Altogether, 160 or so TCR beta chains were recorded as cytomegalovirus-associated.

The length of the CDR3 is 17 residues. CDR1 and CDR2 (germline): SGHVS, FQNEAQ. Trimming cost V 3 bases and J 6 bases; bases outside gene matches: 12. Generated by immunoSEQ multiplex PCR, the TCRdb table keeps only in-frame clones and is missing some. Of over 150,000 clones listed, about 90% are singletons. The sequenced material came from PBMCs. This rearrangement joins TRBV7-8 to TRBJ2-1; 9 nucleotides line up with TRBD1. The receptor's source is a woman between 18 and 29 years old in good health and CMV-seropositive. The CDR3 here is CASSFAPGTGFGNEQFF. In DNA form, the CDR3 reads TGTGCCAGCAGCTTTGCCCCCGGGACAGGGTTCGGCAATGAGCAGTTCTTC.